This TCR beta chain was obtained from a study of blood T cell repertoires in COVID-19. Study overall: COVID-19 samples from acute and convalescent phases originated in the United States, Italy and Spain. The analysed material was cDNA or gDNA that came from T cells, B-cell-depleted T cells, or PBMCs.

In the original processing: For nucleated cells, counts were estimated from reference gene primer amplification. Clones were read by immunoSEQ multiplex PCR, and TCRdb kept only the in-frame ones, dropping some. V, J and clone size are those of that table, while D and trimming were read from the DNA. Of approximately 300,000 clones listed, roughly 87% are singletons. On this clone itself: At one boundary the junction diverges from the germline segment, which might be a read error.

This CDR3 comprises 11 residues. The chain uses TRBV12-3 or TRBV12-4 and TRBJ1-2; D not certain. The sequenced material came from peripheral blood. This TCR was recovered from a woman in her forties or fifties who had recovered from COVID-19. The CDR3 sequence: CAGSSVYGYTF. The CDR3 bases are TGTGCCGGCAGCTCGGTCTATGGCTACACCTTC.